The entry below describes one TCR beta chain. Its antigen is unidentified. CDR1 MNHNS and CDR2 SASEGT come from the germline V gene. Trimming removed 3 bases from V and 7 bases from J, with 10 bases in between. The CDR3 runs 13 residues. This specimen comes from a study of blood T cells in healthy people across ages. Whole-study results and caveats: Expanded clonotype changes were possibly confounded by unknown donor CMV status.

The use of a sample-barcoded 5' primer and a J-beta primer mix characterized a second PCR of 7 to 11 cycles. TCRdb passed the 5' RACE reads through MiXCR, listing each CDR3 protein once. The sample has fewer than 1,200,000 distinct CDR3 sequences, approximately 25% seen once. These data were likewise used in another study, on T cells of mothers and their children.

Sequencing was performed on blood. The gene calls are TRBV6-1 and TRBJ2-1, with D tentatively TRBD2 (5 bases). This receptor was obtained from a girl aged 2 to 10 in good health. The CDR3 DNA is TGTGCCAGCAGTGATAGACTACTTAATGAGCAGTTCTTC. Amino acids: CASSDRLLNEQFF.